What follows are 13 T cell receptor beta chains derived from one specimen sequenced in a study of T cells in Graves' hyperthyroidism and ophthalmopathy. It was RNA transcripts that yielded the amplified TCR beta CDR3 regions. With the HTBI primer set, the TCR CDR3 went through a first round of RT-PCR. From the multiplex PCR reads, TCRdb called clonotypes with MiXCR, one entry per CDR3 protein. The profile shows hundreds of thousands of distinct CDR3 sequences, approximately 20% of them singletons. The specimen was blood. The receptors stem from a man aged 35 to 55 with Graves' hyperthyroidism.

This clonotype occurred many times. The gene calls are TRBV7-6 and TRBJ1-2; D gene ambiguous. The ends were cut back, 1 base at V and 0 bases at J, with 9 bases in the middle. The length of the CDR3 is 15 residues. Germline CDR1 SGHVS, CDR2 FNYEAQ. The CDR3 coding sequence is TGTGCCAGCAGCTTAGGCCCGGGGTCTAACTATGGCTACACCTTC. It encodes CASSLGPGSNYGYTF.

This clonotype was recorded at least ten times. The chain recombines TRBV2 with TRBJ1-5; D is undetermined. CDR3 length: 15 residues. The V and J ends lost 3 bases and 3 bases respectively, with 12 bases between them. CDR1 SNHLY and CDR2 FYNNEI come from the germline V gene. CDR3 protein: CASSETRSYNQPQHF. The CDR3 coding sequence is TGTGCCAGCAGTGAGACAAGGAGCTACAATCAGCCCCAGCATTTT.

This clonotype appeared many times. This chain joins TRBV6-1 and TRBJ1-2, with no clear D. CDR1 and CDR2 (germline): MNHNS, SASEGT. Trimming left V 8 bases short and J 4 bases short, with 26 bases between. The CDR3 is 17 amino acids. The CDR3 DNA follows: TGTGCCAGCTCTGGGTCGACAACTATTCCCCGGAGCTATGGCTACACCTTC. Its protein is CASSGSTTIPRSYGYTF.

This clonotype appeared many times. The genes are TRBV7-2 and TRBJ2-1, with 8 bases fitting TRBD1. Germline lookup yields CDR1 SGHTA and CDR2 FQGNSA. With V trimmed by 2 bases and J by 4 bases, 4 bases remained unmatched. This CDR3 contains 15 residues. The CDR3 here is CASSLRGQVYNEQFF. The DNA for the CDR3 is TGTGCCAGCAGCTTAAGGGGACAGGTTTACAATGAGCAGTTCTTC.

The chain uses TRBV5-4 and TRBJ1-2; tentative D call: TRBD1 (5 bases). CDR1 and CDR2 (germline): SGHNT, YYREEE (reference sequence). V lost 4 bases, J lost 10 bases, and 11 bases lay in between. CDR3 length equals 11 residues. The chain's CDR3 is CASSLTGDYTF. Here the CDR3 DNA reads TGTGCCAGCAGCCTAACAGGAGACTACACCTTC.

This clonotype was seen at least ten times. V is TRBV6-2 or TRBV6-3 and J is TRBJ1-5; 8 nucleotides align to TRBD1. Germline loops: CDR1 MNHEY, CDR2 SVGEGT. V shed 4 bases and J 6 bases; nucleotides not matched to a gene: 5. CDR3 length: 14 residues. Written as DNA, the CDR3 is TGTGCCAGCAGTTCTAGGACAGGGATTCAGCCCCAGCATTTT. Amino acid sequence: CASSSRTGIQPQHF.

The chain employs TRBV7-2 and TRBJ2-7; 7 bases fit TRBD2. The CDR3 has 15 amino acids. V lost 4 bases to trimming and J lost 4 bases; unmatched junction nucleotides: 10. The germline CDR1 and CDR2 sequences are SGHTA and FQGNSA. The DNA for the CDR3 is TGTGCCAGCAGCTCGATGGGGGGGGGGGGTTACGAGCAGTACTTC. This gives the protein CASSSMGGGGYEQYF. Full variable domain (outside the CDR3, taken from reference TRBV7-2 and TRBJ2-7): GAGVSQSPSNKVTEKGKDVELRCDPISGHTALYWYRQSLGQGLEFLIYFQGNSAPDKSGLPSDRFSAERTGGSVSTLTIQRTQQEDSAVYLCASSSMGGGGYEQYFGPGTRLTVT.

This clonotype was recorded at least ten times. V gene TRBV30 combines with J gene TRBJ1-1; D uncertain. With 8 bases removed from V and 1 base from J, the gap between germline ends came to 8 bases. Looked up from germline, CDR1 is GTSNPN and CDR2 is SVGIG (reference sequence). The CDR3 contains 11 residues. CDR3 DNA sequence: TGTGCCGGAACTCCGAACACTGAAGCTTTCTTT. Residues: CAGTPNTEAFF. The full variable domain, in which reference TRBV30 and TRBJ1-1 provide the parts outside the CDR3, is SQTIHQWPATLVQPVGSPLSLECTVEGTSNPNLYWYRQAAGRGLQLLFYSVGIGQISSEVPQNLSASRPQDRQFILSSKKLLLSDSGFYLCAGTPNTEAFFGQGTRLTVV.

Ten or more counts support this clonotype. The rearrangement links TRBV4-3 to TRBJ2-3; D might be TRBD1 (6 bases). Germline-derived CDR1 and CDR2 are LGHNA and YSLEER. Trimming took 3 bases from V and 6 from J, leaving 13 bases between them. This CDR3 is 14 amino acids long. CDR3 in amino acids: CASSHRRQADTQYF. The CDR3 region has the DNA TGCGCCAGCAGCCACCGAAGACAGGCCGATACGCAGTATTTT.

In this sample, this clonotype turned up many times. The chain is built from TRBV5-6 and TRBJ2-5, with D perhaps assigned TRBD1 or TRBD2 (6 bases each). The CDR3 runs 14 residues. From germline, CDR1 is SGHDT and CDR2 YYEEEE. Trimming removed 0 bases from V and 5 bases from J, with 11 bases in between. The CDR3: CASSLVPGGETQYF. In DNA form, the CDR3 reads TGTGCCAGCAGCTTGGTACCCGGGGGCGAGACCCAGTACTTC.

This clonotype was counted only a few times. The chain recombines TRBV6-1 with TRBJ2-2; unclear D gene. This CDR3 is 13 amino acids long. Trimming pared 4 bases from V and 3 bases from J, leaving 6 bases between. The germline V gene has CDR1 MNHNS and CDR2 SASEGT. The CDR3 sequence: CASSGSDTGELFF. CDR3 DNA: TGTGCCAGCAGTGGGTCAGACACCGGGGAGCTGTTTTTT.

Comment on this clonotype: This could be a read error, since a much larger clone is one nucleotide away. The chain is built from TRBV6-1 and TRBJ2-1; D gene ambiguous. V was cut by 2 bases and J by 3 bases, with 17 bases left in between. The CDR3 extends over 17 amino acids. CDR1 MNHNS and CDR2 SASEGT come from the germline V gene. The CDR3 here is CASSEPRRRSCYNEQFF. DNA for the CDR3: TGTGCCAGCAGTGAACCCCGACGGAGAAGCTGCTACAATGAGCAGTTCTTC.

This clonotype came up many times. The chain employs TRBV5-1 and TRBJ2-2, with no clear D. The CDR3 totals 15 residues. The V gene's germline CDR1 is SGHRS and CDR2 YFSETQ. The germline V and J ends were trimmed by 0 bases and 0 bases, with 6 bases remaining between them. The CDR3 loop reads CASSLAPPNTGELFF. The CDR3 coding sequence is TGCGCCAGCAGCTTGGCTCCGCCGAACACCGGGGAGCTGTTTTTT.